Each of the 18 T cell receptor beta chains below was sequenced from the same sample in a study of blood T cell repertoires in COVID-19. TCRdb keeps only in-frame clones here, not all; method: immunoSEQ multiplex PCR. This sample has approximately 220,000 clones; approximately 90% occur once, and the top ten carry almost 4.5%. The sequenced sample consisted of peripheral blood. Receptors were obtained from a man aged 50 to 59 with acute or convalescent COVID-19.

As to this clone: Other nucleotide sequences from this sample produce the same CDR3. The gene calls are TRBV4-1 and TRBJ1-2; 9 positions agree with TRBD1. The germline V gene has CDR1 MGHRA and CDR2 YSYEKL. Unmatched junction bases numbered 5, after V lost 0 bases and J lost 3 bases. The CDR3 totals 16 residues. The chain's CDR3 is CASSQDWTGADYGYTF. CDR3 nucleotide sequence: TGCGCCAGCAGCCAAGATTGGACAGGGGCCGACTATGGCTACACCTTC.

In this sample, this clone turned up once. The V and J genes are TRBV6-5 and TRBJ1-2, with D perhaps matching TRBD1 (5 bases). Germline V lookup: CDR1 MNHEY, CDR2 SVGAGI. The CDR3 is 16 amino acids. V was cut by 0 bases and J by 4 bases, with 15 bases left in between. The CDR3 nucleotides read TGTGCCAGCAGTTACTCGGATCTAGGGGTCCCCTATGGCTACACCTTC. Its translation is CASSYSDLGVPYGYTF.

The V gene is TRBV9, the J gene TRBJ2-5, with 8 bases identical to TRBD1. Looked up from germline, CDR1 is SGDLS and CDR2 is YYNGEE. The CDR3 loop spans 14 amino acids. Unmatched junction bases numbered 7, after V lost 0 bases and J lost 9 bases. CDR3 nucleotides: TGTGCCAGCAGCGTAGAAGGACAGGGAATGGCCCAGTACTTC. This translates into CASSVEGQGMAQYF.

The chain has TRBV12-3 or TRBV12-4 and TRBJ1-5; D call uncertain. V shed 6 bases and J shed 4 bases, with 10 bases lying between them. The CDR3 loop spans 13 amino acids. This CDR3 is CASSPPGNQPQHF. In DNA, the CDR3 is TGTGCCAGCAGCCCTCCGGGGAATCAGCCCCAGCATTTT.

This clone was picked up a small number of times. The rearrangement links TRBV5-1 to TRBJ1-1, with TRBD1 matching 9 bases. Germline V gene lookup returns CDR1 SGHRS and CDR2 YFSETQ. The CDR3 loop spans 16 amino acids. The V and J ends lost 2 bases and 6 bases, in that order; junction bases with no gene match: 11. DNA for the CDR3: TGCGCCAGCAGCTTACAGGGGGCCGGGTCCGTCCCTGAAGCTTTCTTT. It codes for CASSLQGAGSVPEAFF.

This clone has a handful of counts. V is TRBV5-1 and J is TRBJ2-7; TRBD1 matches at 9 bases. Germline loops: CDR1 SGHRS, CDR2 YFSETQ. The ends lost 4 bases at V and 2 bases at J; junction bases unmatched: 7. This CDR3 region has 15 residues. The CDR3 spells CASSPKTGGPYEQYF. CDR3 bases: TGCGCCAGCAGCCCGAAGACAGGGGGTCCCTACGAGCAGTACTTC.

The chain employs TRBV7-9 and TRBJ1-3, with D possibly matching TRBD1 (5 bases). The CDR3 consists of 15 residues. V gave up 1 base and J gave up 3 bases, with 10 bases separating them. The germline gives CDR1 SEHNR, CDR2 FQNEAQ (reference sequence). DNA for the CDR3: TGTGCCAGCAGCTTAGATAGGGGCTATGGAAACACCATATATTTT. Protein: CASSLDRGYGNTIYF.

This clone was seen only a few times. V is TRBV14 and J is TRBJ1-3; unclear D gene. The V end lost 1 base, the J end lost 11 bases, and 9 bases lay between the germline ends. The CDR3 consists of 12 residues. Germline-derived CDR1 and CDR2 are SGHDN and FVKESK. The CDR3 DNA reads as TGTGCCAGCAGCCAAGTCGGGGTTGCCATATATTTT. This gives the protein CASSQVGVAIYF.

The CDR3 DNA follows: TGTGCCAGCAAGCGGACCCAAAGTGGTGGAGAGACCCAGTACTTC. Residues: CASKRTQSGGETQYF. The chain links TRBV2 to TRBJ2-5; tentative D call: TRBD2 (5 bases). Germline assignment: CDR1 SNHLY and CDR2 FYNNEI. Deletions cut 7 bases from V and 4 bases from J, with 19 bases between. This CDR3 has 15 residues.

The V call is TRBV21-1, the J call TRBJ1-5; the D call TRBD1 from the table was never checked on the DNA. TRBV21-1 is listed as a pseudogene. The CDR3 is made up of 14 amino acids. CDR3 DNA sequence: TGTGCCAGCAGCGCACCGGACAGTTTAGGGGCCCAGCATTTT. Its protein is CASSAPDSLGAQHF.

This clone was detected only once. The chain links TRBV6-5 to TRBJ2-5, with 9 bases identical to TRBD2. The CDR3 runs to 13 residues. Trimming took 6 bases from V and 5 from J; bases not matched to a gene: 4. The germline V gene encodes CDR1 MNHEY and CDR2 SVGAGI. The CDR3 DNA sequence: TGTGCCAGCAGAGCGGGGGGCCTGGAGACCCAGTACTTC. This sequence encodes CASRAGGLETQYF.

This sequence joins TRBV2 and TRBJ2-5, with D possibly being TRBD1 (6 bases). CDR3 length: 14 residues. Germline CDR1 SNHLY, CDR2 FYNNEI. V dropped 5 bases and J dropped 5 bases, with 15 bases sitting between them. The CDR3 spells CASSSGQVSETQYF. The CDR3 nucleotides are TGTGCCAGCAGTTCGGGACAAGTTTCGGAGACCCAGTACTTC.

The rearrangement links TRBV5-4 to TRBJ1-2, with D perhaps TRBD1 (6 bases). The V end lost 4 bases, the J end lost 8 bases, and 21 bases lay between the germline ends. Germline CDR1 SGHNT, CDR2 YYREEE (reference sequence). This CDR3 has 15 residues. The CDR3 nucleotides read TGTGCCAGCAGCCAAGGGGGACACTCTATGGGGGGCTACACCTTC. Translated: CASSQGGHSMGGYTF.

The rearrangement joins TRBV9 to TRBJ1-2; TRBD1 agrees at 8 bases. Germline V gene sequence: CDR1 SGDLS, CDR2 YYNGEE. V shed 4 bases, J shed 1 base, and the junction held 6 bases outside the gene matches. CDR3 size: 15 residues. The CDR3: CASSPGQGINYGYTF. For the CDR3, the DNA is TGTGCCAGCAGCCCTGGACAGGGAATTAACTATGGCTACACCTTC. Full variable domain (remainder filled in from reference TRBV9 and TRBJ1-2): DSGVTQTPKHLITATGQRVTLRCSPRSGDLSVYWYQQSLDQGLQFLIQYYNGEERAKGNILERFSAQQFPDLHSELNLSSLELGDSALYFCASSPGQGINYGYTFGSGTRLTVV.

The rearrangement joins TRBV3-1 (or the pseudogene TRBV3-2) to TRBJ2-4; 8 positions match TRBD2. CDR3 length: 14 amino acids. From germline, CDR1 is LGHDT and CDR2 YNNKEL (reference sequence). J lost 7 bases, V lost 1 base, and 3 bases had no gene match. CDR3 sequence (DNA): TGTGCCAGCAGCCAAGGGACTAGCCAGAACATTCAGTACTTC. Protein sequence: CASSQGTSQNIQYF.

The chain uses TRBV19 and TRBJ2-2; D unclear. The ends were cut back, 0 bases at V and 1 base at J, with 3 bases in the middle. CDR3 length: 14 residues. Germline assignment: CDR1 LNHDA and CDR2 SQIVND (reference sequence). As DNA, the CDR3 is TGTGCCAGTAGTATAGATAGGAACACCGGGGAGCTGTTTTTT. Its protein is CASSIDRNTGELFF.

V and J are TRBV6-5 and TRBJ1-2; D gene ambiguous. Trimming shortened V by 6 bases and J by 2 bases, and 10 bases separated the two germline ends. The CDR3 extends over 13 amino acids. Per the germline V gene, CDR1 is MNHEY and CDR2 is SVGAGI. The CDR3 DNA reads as TGTGCCAGCAGCCCACCGGGGAACTATGGCTACACCTTC. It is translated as CASSPPGNYGYTF.

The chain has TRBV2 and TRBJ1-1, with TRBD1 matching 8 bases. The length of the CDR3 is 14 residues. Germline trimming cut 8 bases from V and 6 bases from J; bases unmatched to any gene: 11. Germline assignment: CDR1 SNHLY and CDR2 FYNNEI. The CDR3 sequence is CASHLIQGASEAFF. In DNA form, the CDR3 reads TGTGCCAGCCATCTGATCCAGGGGGCCTCTGAAGCTTTCTTT.